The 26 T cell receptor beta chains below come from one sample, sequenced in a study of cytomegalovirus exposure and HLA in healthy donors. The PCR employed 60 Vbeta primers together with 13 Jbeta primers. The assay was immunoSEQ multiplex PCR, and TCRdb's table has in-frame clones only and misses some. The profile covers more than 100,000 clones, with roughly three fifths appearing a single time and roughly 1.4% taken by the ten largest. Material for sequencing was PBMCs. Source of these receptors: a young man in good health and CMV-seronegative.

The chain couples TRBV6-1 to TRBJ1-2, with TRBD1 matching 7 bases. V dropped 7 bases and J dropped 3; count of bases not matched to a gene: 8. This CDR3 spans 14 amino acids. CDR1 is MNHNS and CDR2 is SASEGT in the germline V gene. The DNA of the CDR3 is TGTGCCAGCAAAGAGACAGGGCGGCACTATGGCTACACCTTC. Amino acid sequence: CASKETGRHYGYTF.

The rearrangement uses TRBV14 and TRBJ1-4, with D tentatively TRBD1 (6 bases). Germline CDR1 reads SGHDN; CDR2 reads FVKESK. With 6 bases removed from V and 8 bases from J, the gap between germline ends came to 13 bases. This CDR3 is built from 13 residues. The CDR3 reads CASRMSGEEKLFF. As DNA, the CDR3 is TGTGCCAGCAGGATGTCAGGGGAGGAAAAACTGTTTTTT.

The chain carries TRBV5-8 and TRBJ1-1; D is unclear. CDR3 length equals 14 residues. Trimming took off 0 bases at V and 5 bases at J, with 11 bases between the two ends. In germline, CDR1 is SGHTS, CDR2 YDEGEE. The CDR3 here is CASSLEPSRTEAFF. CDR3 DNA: TGTGCCAGCAGCTTGGAACCGAGTCGAACTGAAGCTTTCTTT.

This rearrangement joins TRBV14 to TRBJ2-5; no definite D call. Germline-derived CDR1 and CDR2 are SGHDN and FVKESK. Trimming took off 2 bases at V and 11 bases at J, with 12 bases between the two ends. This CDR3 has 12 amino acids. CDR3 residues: CASSQFGGEQYF. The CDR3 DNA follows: TGTGCCAGCAGCCAATTTGGTGGAGAGCAGTACTTC.

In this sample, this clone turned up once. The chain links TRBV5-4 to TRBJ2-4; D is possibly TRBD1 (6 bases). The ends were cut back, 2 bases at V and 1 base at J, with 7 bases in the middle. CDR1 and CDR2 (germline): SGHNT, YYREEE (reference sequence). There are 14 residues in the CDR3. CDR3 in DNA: TGTGCCAGCAGCTTTAGGGGGGCCAAAAACATTCAGTACTTC. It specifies CASSFRGAKNIQYF.

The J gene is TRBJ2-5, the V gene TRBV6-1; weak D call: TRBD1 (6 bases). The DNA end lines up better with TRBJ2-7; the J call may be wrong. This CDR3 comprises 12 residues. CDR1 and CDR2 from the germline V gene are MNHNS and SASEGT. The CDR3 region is CASSGQPYEQYF. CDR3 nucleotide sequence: TGTGCCAGCAGCGGACAGCCCTACGAGCAGTACTTC.

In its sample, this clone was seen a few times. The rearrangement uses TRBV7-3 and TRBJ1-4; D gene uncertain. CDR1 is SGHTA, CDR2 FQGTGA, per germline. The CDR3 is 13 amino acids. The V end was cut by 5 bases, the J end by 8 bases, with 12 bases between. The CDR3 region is CASSRLRGEKLFF. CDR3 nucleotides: TGTGCCAGCAGCCGTTTAAGAGGGGAAAAACTGTTTTTT.

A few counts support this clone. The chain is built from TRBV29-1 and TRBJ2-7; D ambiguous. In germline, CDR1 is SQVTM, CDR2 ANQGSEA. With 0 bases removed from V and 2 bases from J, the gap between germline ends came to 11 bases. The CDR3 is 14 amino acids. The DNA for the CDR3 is TGCAGCGTTGAAGAGGCAGGTACAACCTACGAGCAGTACTTC. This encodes CSVEEAGTTYEQYF.

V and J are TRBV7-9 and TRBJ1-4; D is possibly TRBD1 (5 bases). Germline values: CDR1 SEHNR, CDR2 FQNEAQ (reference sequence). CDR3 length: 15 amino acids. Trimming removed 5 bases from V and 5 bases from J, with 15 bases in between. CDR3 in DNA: TGTGCCAGCAGCCCCCGGGCCGGACAAAATGAAAAACTGTTTTTT. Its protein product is CASSPRAGQNEKLFF.

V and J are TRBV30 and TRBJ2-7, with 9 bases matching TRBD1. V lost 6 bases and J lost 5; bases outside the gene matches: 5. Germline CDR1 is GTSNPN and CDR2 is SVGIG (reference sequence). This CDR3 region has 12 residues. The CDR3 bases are TGTGCCTGCAAACAGGGGGCCCACGAGCAGTACTTC. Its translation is CACKQGAHEQYF. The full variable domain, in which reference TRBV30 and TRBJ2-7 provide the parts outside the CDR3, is SQTIHQWPATLVQPVGSPLSLECTVEGTSNPNLYWYRQAAGRGLQLLFYSVGIGQISSEVPQNLSASRPQDRQFILSSKKLLLSDSGFYLCACKQGAHEQYFGPGTRLTVT.

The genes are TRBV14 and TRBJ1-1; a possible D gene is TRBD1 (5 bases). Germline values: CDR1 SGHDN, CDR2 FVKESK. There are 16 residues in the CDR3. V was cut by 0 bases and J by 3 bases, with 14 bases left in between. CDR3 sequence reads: CASSQEGYRGDTEAFF. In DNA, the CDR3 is TGTGCCAGCAGCCAAGAAGGGTATCGGGGGGACACTGAAGCTTTCTTT.

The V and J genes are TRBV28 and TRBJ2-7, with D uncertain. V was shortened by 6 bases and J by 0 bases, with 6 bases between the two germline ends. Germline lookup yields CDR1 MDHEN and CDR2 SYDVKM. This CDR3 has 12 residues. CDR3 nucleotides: TGTGCCAGCAGCGAGAGCTCCTACGAGCAGTACTTC. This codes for CASSESSYEQYF.

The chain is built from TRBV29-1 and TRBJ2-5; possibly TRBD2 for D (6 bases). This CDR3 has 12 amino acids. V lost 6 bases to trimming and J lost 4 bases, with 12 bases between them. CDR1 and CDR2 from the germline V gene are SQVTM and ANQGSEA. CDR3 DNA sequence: TGCAGCGTCACAGGACTATCAGAGACCCAGTACTTC. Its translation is CSVTGLSETQYF.

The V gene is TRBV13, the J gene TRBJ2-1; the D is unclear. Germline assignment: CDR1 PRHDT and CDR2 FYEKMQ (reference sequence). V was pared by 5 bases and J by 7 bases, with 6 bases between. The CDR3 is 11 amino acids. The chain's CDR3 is CASSETNEQFF. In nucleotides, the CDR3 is TGTGCCAGCAGCGAAACAAATGAGCAGTTCTTC.

This chain's CDR3 is CAWNRGRPEAFF. CDR3 sequence (DNA): TGTGCCTGGAACAGGGGGAGGCCTGAAGCTTTCTTT. The chain links TRBV30 to TRBJ1-1; 8 bases align to TRBD1. Looked up from germline, CDR1 is GTSNPN and CDR2 is SVGIG (reference sequence). The V gene end was trimmed by 4 bases and the J gene end by 6 bases; junction bases not matched to a gene: 4. This CDR3 has 12 residues.

As DNA, the CDR3 is TGTGCCAGCAGTCAACGTCTACCGAGCTCCTACGAGCAGTACTTC. The encoded protein is CASSQRLPSSYEQYF. The rearrangement uses TRBV6-1 and TRBJ2-7, with D hard to call. With 5 bases removed from V and 0 bases from J, the gap between germline ends came to 14 bases. The CDR3 spans 15 residues. CDR1 and CDR2 from the germline V gene are MNHNS and SASEGT.

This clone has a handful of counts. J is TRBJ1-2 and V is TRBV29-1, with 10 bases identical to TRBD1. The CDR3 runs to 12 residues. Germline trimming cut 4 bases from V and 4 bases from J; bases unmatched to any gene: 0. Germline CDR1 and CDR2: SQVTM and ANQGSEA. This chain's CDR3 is CSVGDRGYGYTF. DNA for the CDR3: TGCAGCGTTGGGGACAGGGGCTATGGCTACACCTTC.

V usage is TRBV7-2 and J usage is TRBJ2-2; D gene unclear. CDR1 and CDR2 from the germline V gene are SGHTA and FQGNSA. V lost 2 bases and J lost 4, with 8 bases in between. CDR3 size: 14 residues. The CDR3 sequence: CASSLIQATGELFF. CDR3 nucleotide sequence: TGTGCCAGCAGCTTAATTCAGGCCACCGGGGAGCTGTTTTTT.

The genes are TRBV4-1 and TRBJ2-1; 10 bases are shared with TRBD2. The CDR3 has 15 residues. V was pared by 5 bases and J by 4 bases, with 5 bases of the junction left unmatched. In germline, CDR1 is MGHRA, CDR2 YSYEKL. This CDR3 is CASSESGRAYNEQFF. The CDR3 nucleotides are TGCGCCAGCAGCGAAAGCGGGAGGGCGTACAATGAGCAGTTCTTC.

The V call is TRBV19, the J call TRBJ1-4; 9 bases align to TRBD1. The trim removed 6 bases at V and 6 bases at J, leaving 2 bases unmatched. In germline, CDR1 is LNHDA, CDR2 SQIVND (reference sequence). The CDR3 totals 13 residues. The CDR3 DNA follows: TGTGCCAGTAGGGACAGGGGTTATGAAAAACTGTTTTTT. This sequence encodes CASRDRGYEKLFF.

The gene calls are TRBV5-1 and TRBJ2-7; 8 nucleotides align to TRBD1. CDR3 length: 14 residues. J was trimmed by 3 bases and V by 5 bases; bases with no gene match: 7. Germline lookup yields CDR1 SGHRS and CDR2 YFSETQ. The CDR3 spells CASRNDRGVYEQYF. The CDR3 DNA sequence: TGCGCCAGCAGAAATGACAGGGGCGTCTACGAGCAGTACTTC.

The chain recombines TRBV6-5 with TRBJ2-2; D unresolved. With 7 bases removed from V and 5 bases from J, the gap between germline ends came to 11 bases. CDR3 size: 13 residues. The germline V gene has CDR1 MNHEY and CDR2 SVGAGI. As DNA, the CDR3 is TGTGCCAGCACAAGGAGTCAAACCGGGGAGCTGTTTTTT. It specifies CASTRSQTGELFF.

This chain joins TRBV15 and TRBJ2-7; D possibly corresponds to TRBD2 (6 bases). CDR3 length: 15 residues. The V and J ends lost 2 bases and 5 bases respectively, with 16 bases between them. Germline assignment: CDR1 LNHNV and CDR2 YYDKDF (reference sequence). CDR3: CATSRTGDPFHEQYF. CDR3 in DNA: TGTGCCACCAGCAGAACGGGAGATCCCTTCCACGAGCAGTACTTC.

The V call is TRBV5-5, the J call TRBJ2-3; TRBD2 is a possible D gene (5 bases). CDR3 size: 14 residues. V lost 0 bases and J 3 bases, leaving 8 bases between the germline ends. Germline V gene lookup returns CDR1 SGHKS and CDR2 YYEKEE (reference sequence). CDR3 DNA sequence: TGTGCCAGCAGCTTGGCTCCGGGGACAGATACGCAGTATTTT. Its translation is CASSLAPGTDTQYF.

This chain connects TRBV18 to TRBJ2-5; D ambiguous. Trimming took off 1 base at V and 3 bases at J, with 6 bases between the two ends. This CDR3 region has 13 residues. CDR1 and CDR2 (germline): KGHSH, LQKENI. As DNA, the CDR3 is TGTGCCAGCTCACCACGAGGAGAAGAGACCCAGTACTTC. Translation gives CASSPRGEETQYF.

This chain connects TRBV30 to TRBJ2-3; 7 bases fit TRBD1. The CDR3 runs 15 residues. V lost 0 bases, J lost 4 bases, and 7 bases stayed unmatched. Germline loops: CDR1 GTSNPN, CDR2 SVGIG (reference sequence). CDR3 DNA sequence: TGTGCCTGGAGTGTATCCGACAGGGCTTCAGATACGCAGTATTTT. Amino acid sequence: CAWSVSDRASDTQYF.